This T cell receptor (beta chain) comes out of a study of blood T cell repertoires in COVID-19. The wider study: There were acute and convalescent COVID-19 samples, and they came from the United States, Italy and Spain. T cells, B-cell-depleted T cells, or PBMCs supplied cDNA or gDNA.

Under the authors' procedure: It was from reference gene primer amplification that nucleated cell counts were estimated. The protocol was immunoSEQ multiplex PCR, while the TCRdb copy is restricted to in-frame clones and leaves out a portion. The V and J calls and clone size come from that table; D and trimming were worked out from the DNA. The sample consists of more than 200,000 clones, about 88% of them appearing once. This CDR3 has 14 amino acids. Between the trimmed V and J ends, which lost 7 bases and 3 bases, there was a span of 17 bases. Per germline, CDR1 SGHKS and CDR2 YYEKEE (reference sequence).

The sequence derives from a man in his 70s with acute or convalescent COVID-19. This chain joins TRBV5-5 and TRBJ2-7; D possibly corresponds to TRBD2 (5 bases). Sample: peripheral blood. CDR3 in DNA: TGTGCCAGCTCTTGGACTGCGGATCACTACGAGCAGTACTTC. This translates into CASSWTADHYEQYF.